The clone carrying this TCR beta chain was recorded once. Its antigen is as yet unknown. At one boundary the junction diverges from the germline segment, which might be a read error. The CDR3 contains 13 residues. Germline CDR1 SQVTM, CDR2 ANQGSEA. Full-length variable regions came from constant-region reverse primers plus semi-nested Nested Universal Primer A PCR. TCRdb passed the 5' RACE reads through MiXCR, listing each CDR3 protein once. The repertoire holds roughly 55,000 distinct CDR3 sequences, roughly a quarter seen once, with roughly 3% in the top ten. Study-level points and caveats: Tumor memory CD4+ T cell TCR gene usage clustered with blood and lymph node memory CD4+ cells and lymph node naive CD4+ cells.

Purified naive CD4+ T cells were depleted of CD25+ Tregs. The receptor was derived from a female donor with breast cancer. The gene calls are TRBV29-1 and TRBJ1-6, with no clear D. The sample taken for sequencing was tumor-infiltrating naive CD4+ T cells sorted from the breast tumor. Subset defined: naive CD4+ T cells, CD4+CD45RA+CD25-. The CDR3 reads CGVGEGGNSPLHF. In nucleotides, the CDR3 is TGCGGCGTTGGTGAGGGAGGGAACTCACCCCTCCACTTT.